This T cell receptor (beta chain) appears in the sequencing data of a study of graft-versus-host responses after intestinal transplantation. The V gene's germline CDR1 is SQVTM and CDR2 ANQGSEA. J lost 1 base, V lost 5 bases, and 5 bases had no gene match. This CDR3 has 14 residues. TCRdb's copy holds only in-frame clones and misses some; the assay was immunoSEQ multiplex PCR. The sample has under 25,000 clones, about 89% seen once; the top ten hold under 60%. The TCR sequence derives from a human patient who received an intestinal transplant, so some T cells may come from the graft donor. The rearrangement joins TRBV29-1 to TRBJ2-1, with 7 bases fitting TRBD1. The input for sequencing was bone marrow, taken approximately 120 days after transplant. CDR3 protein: CSVCRDSSYNEQFF. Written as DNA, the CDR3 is TGCAGCGTTTGCCGGGACAGTTCCTACAATGAGCAGTTCTTC.